The next 5 T cell receptor beta chains were all read from a single sample in a study of sequential checkpoint blockade in melanoma. Treatment defined: randomized to nivolumab then ipilimumab (arm A) or the reverse (arm B). Repertoires were generated with immunoSEQ multiplex PCR, while TCRdb's copy carries only in-frame clones and drops some. The data contain roughly 20,000 clones, approximately 72% of them seen just once; the ten biggest clones take up about 20%. Material: CD8+ T cells sorted from blood (inferred from file names), obtained from a patient given nivolumab and ipilimumab in sequence. The receptor set was obtained from a human donor with melanoma.

This clone was seen a single time. This chain links TRBV7-6 with TRBJ2-7; TRBD1 agrees at 11 bases. Germline-derived CDR1 and CDR2 are SGHVS and FNYEAQ. The CDR3 sequence is 14 residues long. J was trimmed by 5 bases and V by 5 bases; bases with no gene match: 5. In DNA, the CDR3 is TGTGCCAGCAGCCCAGGACAGGGGGCGAACGAGCAGTACTTC. Its protein is CASSPGQGANEQYF.

This chain links TRBV11-2 with TRBJ2-7; D gene unclear. V was pared by 0 bases and J by 4 bases, with 4 bases between. There are 12 residues in the CDR3. CDR1 is SGHAT, CDR2 FQNNGV, per germline. CDR3 sequence (DNA): TGTGCCAGCAGCTTAGATCATTACGAGCAGTACTTC. Its translation: CASSLDHYEQYF. Full variable domain (missing parts from reference TRBV11-2 and TRBJ2-7): EAGVAQSPRYKIIEKRQSVAFWCNPISGHATLYWYQQILGQGPKLLIQFQNNGVVDDSQLPKDRFSAERLKGVDSTLKIQPAKLEDSAVYLCASSLDHYEQYFGPGTRLTVT.

The chain has TRBV7-9 and TRBJ1-1; D is possibly TRBD1 (6 bases). Trimming removed 5 bases at V and 6 bases at J, with 16 bases between. The germline V gene has CDR1 SEHNR and CDR2 FQNEAQ (reference sequence). The CDR3 spans 14 residues. CDR3: CASSRPGQRAEAFF. CDR3 bases: TGTGCCAGCAGCCGACCGGGACAAAGGGCTGAAGCTTTCTTT.

The chain has TRBV7-8 and TRBJ1-2, with D perhaps TRBD1 (6 bases). The CDR3 length is 16 residues. V was shortened by 1 base and J by 2 bases, with 14 bases between the two germline ends. Germline V gene data show CDR1 as SGHVS and CDR2 as FQNEAQ. CDR3: CASSLEGGRANYGYTF. CDR3 sequence (DNA): TGTGCCAGCAGCTTAGAGGGGGGGCGAGCCAACTATGGCTACACCTTC.

The chain has TRBV11-2 and TRBJ2-7; D call uncertain. The V end lost 1 base, the J end lost 3 bases, and 10 bases lay between the germline ends. CDR1 and CDR2 from the germline V gene are SGHAT and FQNNGV. CDR3 length: 14 amino acids. CDR3 protein: CASSLGGTIYEQYF. The DNA for the CDR3 is TGTGCCAGCAGCTTAGGTGGAACTATCTACGAGCAGTACTTC.